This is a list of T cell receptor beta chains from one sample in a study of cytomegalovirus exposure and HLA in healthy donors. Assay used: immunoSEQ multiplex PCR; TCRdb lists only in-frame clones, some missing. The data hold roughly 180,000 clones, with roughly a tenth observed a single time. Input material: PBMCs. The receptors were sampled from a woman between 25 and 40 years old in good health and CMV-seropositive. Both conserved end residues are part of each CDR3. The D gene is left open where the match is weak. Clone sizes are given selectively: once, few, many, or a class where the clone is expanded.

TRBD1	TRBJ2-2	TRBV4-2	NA	CASSQGRQGTPGELFF	TGTGCCAGCAGCCAAGGTCGACAGGGGACACCCGGGGAGCTGTTTTTT
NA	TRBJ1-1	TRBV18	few	CASSPSDKGDTEAFF	TGTGCCAGCTCACCATCCGACAAGGGGGACACTGAAGCTTTCTTT
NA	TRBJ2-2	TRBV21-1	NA	CASSLVGSSGELFF	TGTGCCAGCAGCCTTGTCGGGAGCTCCGGGGAGCTGTTTTTT
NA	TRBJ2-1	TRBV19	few	CASRSGTFDEQFF	TGTGCCAGTAGATCCGGGACTTTCGATGAGCAGTTCTTC
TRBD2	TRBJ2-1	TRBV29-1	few	CSVEGLADEQFF	TGCAGCGTTGAGGGACTAGCCGATGAGCAGTTCTTC
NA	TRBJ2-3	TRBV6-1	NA	CASSEAGGLAWSLPDTQYF	TGTGCCAGCAGTGAAGCAGGCGGGCTAGCGTGGTCCCTTCCAGATACGCAGTATTTT
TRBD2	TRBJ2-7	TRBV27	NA	CASALAGPYEQYF	TGTGCCAGCGCCCTAGCGGGCCCCTACGAGCAGTACTTC
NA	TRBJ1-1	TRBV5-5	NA	CASSLRPRIKTVNTEASF	TGTGCCAGCAGCTTGCGTCCAAGGATCAAGACAGTGAACACTGAAGCTTCCTTT
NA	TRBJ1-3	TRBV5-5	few	CASRLTGALSGNTIYF	TGTGCCAGCAGATTGACAGGTGCCCTCTCTGGAAACACCATATATTTT
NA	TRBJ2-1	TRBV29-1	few	CSAYYYNEQFF	TGCAGCGCCTACTACTACAATGAGCAGTTCTTC
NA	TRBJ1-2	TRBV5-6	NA	CASSSNPGTQLSLDGYTF	TGTGCCAGCAGCTCGAATCCCGGGACACAACTCTCCCTTGATGGCTACACCTTC
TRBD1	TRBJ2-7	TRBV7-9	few	CASSRDRGTDEQYF	TGTGCCAGCAGCCGGGACAGGGGAACCGACGAGCAGTACTTC
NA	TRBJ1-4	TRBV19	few	CASSIRGTRYEKLFF	TGTGCCAGTAGTATTCGCGGGACGCGATACGAAAAACTGTTTTTT
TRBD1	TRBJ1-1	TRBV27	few	CASSLTGARNTEAFF	TGTGCCAGCAGTTTGACAGGGGCGAGGAACACTGAAGCTTTCTTT
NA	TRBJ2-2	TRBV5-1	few	CASSWGNRDTGELFF	TGCGCCAGCAGCTGGGGGAACAGGGACACCGGGGAGCTGTTTTTT
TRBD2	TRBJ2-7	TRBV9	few	CASSESGSLPGEQYF	TGTGCCAGCAGCGAAAGCGGGAGCCTCCCCGGCGAGCAGTACTTC